This TCR beta chain comes out of a study of monozygotic twins with inflammatory bowel disease. The study's findings and limits: With inverse Simpson as the measure, TCRbeta diversity was lower in IBD patients than in healthy co-twins.

The template switching step added UMIs that contained a 6-nucleotide sample barcode. cDNA for TCRalpha and TCRbeta was amplified by nested PCRs of about 15 then 9 cycles. TCRdb reprocessed the 5' RACE reads and reports one entry per CDR3 protein, with no DNA. This sample's table has a few hundred thousand distinct CDR3 sequences. To note about this clonotype: No antigen is known for it.

The germline CDR1 and CDR2 sequences are MGHDK and SYGVNS. This CDR3 is built from 20 residues. Sequenced input: blood. V and J are TRBV25-1 and TRBJ2-5; TCRdb's assignment of TRBD1 cannot be checked, as there is no DNA. The TCR comes from a human donor with ulcerative colitis or Crohn's disease, or a healthy co-twin of an affected twin (not recorded which). The CDR3 region is CASSEFRRDRGVSYQETQYF.